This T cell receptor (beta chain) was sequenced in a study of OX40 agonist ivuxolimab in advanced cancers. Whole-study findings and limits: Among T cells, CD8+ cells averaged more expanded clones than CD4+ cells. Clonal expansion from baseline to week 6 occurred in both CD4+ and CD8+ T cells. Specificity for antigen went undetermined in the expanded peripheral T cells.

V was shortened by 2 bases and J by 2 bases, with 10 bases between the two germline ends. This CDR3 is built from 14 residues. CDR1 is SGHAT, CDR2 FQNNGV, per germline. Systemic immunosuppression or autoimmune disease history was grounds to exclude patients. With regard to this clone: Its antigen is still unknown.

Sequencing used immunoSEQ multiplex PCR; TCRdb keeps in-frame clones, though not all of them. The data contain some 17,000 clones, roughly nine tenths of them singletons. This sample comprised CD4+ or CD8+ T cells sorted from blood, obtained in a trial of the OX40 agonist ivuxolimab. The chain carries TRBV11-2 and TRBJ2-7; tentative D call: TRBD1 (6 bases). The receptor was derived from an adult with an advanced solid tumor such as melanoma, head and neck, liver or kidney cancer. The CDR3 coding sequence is TGTGCCAGCAGCTTATACAGGGCGGCCTACGAGCAGTACTTC. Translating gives CASSLYRAAYEQYF.